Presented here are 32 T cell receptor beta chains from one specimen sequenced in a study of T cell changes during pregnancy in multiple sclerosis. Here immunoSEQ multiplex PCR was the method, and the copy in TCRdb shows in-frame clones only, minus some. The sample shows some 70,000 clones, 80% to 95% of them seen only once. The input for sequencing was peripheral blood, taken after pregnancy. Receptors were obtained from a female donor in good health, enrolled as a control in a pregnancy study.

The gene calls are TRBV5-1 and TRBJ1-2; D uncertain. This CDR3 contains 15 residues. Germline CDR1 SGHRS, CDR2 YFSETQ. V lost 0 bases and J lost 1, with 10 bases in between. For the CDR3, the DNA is TGCGCCAGCAGCTTGGAGACAACCCTTAACTATGGCTACACCTTC. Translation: CASSLETTLNYGYTF.

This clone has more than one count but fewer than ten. Here the CDR3 reads CASSLPSTGGGEQYF. CDR3 nucleotide sequence: TGTGCCAGCAGCTTACCTTCAACAGGGGGAGGCGAGCAGTACTTC. The V gene is TRBV7-9, the J gene TRBJ2-7; TRBD1 matches at 8 bases. CDR3 length: 15 residues. J lost 6 bases, V lost 2 bases, and 9 bases had no gene match. The germline V gene has CDR1 SEHNR and CDR2 FQNEAQ (reference sequence).

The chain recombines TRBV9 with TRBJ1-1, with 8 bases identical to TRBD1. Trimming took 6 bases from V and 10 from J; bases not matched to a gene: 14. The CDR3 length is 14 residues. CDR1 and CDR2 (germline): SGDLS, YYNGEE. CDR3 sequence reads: CASTGGGQGSAAFF. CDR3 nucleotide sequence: TGTGCCAGCACCGGAGGAGGACAGGGAAGTGCAGCTTTCTTT.

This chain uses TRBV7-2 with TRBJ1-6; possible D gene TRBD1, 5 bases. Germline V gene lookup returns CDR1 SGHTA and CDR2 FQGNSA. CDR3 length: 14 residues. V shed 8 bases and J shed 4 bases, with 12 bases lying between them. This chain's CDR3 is CASRLRGYNSPLHF. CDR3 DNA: TGTGCCAGCCGGTTGCGGGGGTATAATTCACCCCTCCACTTT.

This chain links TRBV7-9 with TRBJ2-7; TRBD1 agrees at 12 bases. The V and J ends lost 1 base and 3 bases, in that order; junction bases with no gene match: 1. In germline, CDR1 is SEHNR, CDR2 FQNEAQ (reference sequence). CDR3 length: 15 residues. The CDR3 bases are TGTGCCAGCAGCTTAGGGGACAGGGGGCTCTACGAGCAGTACTTC. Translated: CASSLGDRGLYEQYF.

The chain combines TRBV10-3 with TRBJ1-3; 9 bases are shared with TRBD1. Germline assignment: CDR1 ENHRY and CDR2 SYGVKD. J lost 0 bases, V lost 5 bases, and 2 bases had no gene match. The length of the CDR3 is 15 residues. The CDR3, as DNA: TGTGCCATCAGTCTGGACAGGGGCTCTGGAAACACCATATATTTT. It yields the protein CAISLDRGSGNTIYF.

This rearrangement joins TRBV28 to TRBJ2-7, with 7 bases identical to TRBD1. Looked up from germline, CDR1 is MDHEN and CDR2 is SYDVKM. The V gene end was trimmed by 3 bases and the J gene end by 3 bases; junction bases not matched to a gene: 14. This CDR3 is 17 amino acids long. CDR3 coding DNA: TGTGCCAGCAGTTTGACCAAGGGGGCTGCACGGGACTACGAGCAGTACTTC. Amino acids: CASSLTKGAARDYEQYF.

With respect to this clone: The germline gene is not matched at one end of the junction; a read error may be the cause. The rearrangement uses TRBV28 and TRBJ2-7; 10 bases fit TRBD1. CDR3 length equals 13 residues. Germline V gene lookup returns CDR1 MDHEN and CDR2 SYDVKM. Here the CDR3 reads CASTPARDRGWDF. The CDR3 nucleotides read TGTGCCAGCACCCCCGCCCGGGACAGGGGTTGGGACTTC.

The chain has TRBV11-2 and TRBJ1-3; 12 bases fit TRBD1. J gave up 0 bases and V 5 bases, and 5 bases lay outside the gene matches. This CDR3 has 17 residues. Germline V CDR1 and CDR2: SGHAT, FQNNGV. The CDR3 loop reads CASSPGTGGLSGNTIYF. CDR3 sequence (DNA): TGTGCCAGCAGCCCAGGGACAGGGGGCCTCTCTGGAAACACCATATATTTT.

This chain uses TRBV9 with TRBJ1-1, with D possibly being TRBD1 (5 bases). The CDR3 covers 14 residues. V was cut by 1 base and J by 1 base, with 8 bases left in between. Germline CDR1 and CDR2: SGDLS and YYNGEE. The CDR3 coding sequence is TGTGCCAGCAGCGTACTCGGGGGGAACACTGAAGCTTTCTTT. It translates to CASSVLGGNTEAFF.

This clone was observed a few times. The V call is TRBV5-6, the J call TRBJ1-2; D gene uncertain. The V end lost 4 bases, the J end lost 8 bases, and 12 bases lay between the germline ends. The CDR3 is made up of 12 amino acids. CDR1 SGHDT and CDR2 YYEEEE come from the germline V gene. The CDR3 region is CASSPFPGGYTF. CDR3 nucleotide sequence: TGTGCCAGCAGCCCCTTCCCGGGAGGCTACACCTTC.

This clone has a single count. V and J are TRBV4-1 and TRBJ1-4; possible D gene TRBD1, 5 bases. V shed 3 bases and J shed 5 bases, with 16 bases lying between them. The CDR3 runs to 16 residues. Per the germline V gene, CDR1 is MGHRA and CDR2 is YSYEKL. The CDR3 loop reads CASSHPLGGGNEKLFF. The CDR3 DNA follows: TGCGCCAGCAGCCACCCTCTCGGCGGGGGAAATGAAAAACTGTTTTTT.

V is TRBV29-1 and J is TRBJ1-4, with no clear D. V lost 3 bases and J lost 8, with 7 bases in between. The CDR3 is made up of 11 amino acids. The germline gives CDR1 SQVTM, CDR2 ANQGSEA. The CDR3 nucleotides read TGCAGCGTTGATGCGGGGGAAAAACTGTTTTTT. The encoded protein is CSVDAGEKLFF.

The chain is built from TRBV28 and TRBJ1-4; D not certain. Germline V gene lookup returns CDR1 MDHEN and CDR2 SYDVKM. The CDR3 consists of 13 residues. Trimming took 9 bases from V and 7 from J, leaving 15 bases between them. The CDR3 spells CASSTPPPEKLFF. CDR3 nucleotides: TGTGCCAGTTCCACACCACCCCCTGAAAAACTGTTTTTT.

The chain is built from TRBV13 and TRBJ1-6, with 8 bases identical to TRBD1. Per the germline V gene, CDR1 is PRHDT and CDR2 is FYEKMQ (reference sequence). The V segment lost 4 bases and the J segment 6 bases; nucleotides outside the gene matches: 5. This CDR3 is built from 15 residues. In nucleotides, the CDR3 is TGTGCCAGCAGCTCCAGGACAGGGACTAATTCACCCCTCCACTTT. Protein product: CASSSRTGTNSPLHF.

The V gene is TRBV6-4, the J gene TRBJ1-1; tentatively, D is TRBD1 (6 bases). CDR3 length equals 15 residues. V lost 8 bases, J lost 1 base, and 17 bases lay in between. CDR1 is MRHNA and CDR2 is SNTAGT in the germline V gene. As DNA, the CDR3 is TGTGCCAGCCCCCCTCGGGCAGGGGAGAACACTGAAGCTTTCTTT. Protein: CASPPRAGENTEAFF.

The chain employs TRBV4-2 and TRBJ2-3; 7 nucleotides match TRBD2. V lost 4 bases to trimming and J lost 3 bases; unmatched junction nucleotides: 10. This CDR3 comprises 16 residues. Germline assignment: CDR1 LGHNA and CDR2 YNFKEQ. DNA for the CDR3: TGTGCCAGCAGCCCGATAGCGGGTGGGGTGACAGATACGCAGTATTTT. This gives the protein CASSPIAGGVTDTQYF.

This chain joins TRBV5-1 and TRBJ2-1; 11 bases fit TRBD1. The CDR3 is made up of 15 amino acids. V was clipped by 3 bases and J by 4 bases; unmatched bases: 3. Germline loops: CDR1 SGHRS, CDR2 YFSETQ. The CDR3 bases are TGCGCCAGCAGCTCCGGGACAGGGGGATACAATGAGCAGTTCTTC. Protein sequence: CASSSGTGGYNEQFF.

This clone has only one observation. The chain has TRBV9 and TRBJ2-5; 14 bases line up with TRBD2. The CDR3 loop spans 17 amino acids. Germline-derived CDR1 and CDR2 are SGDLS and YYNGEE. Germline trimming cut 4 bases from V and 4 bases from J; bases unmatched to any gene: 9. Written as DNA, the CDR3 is TGTGCCAGCAGCACGACCGGGACTAGCGGGGGTGGAGAGACCCAGTACTTC. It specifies CASSTTGTSGGGETQYF.

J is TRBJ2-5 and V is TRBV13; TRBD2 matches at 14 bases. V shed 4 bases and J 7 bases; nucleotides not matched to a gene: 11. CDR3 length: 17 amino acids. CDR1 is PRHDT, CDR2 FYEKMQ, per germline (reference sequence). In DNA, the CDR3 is TGTGCCAGCAGCTCGGGGACTAGCGGGGGTTCCCTGGGGACCCAGTACTTC. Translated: CASSSGTSGGSLGTQYF. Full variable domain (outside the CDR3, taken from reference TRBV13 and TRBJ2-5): AAGVIQSPRHLIKEKRETATLKCYPIPRHDTVYWYQQGPGQDPQFLISFYEKMQSDKGSIPDRFSAQQFSDYHSELNMSSLELGDSALYFCASSSGTSGGSLGTQYFGPGTRLLVL.

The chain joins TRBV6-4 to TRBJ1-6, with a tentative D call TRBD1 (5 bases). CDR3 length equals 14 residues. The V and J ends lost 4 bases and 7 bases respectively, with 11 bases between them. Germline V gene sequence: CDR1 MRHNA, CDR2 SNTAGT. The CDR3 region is CASSANPGNSPLHF. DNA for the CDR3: TGTGCCAGCAGTGCGAATCCAGGGAATTCACCCCTCCACTTT.

The CDR3 DNA follows: TGTGCCATCAGTGACACTGTGAACACTGAAGCTTTCTTT. Amino acid sequence: CAISDTVNTEAFF. This rearrangement joins TRBV10-3 to TRBJ1-1, with D unresolved. CDR1 and CDR2 (germline): ENHRY, SYGVKD. This CDR3 has 13 amino acids. Trimming removed 3 bases at V and 0 bases at J, with 5 bases between.

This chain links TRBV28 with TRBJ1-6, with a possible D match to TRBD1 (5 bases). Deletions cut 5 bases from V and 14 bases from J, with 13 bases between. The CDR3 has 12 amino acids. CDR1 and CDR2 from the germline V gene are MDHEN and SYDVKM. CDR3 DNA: TGTGCCAGCAGTGTCCAGGGTAGGGCCCTCCACTTT. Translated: CASSVQGRALHF.

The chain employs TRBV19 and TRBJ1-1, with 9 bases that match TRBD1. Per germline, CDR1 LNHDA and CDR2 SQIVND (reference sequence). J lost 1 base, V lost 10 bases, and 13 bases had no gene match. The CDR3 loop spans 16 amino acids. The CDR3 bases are TGTGCCACCGCATCAGGGACAGGGAGGCGGAACACTGAAGCTTTCTTT. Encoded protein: CATASGTGRRNTEAFF.

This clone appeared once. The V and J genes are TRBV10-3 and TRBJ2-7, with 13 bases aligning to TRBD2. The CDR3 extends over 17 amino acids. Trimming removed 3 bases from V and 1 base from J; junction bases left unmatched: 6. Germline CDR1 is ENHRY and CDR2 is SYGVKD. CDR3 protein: CAISERTSGRASYEQYF. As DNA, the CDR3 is TGTGCCATCAGTGAACGCACTAGCGGGAGGGCTTCCTACGAGCAGTACTTC.

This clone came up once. The CDR3 loop reads CASSVLTENQPQHF. CDR3 DNA: TGTGCCAGCAGTGTCTTGACTGAGAATCAGCCCCAGCATTTT. V is TRBV6-1 and J is TRBJ1-5; no clear D gene. CDR1 is MNHNS, CDR2 SASEGT, per germline. Trimming cost V 4 bases and J 4 bases, with 11 bases left between them. The CDR3 extends over 14 amino acids.

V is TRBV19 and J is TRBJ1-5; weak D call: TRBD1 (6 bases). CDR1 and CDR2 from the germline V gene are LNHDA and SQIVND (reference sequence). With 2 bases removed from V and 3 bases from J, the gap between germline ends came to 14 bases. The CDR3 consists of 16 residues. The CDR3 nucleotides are TGTGCCAGTAGTATATTCTCGACAGGTTACAATCAGCCCCAGCATTTT. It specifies CASSIFSTGYNQPQHF.

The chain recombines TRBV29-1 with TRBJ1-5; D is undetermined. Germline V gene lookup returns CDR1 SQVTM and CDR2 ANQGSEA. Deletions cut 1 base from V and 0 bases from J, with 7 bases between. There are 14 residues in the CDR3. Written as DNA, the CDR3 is TGCAGCGTTGAAGCCGTTCCTAGCAATCAGCCCCAGCATTTT. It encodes CSVEAVPSNQPQHF.

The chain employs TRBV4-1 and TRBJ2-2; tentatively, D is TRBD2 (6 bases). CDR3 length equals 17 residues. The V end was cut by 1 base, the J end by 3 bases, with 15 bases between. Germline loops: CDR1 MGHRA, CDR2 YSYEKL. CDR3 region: CASSQGRGGHYTGELFF. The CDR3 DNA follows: TGCGCCAGCAGCCAAGGCAGAGGAGGGCACTACACCGGGGAGCTGTTTTTT.

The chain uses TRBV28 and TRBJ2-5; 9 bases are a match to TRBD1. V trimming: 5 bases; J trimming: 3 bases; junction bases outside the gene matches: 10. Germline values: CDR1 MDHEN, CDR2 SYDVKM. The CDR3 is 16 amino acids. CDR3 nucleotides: TGTGCCAGCAGTCCACTACCTTGGGACAGGGAAGAGACCCAGTACTTC. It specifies CASSPLPWDREETQYF.

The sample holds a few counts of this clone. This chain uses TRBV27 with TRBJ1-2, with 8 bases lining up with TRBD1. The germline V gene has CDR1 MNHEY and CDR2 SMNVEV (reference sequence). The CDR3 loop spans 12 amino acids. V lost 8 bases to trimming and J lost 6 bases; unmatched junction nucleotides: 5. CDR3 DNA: TGTGCCAGCGGGAGACAGGGGCATGGCTACACCTTC. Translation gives CASGRQGHGYTF.

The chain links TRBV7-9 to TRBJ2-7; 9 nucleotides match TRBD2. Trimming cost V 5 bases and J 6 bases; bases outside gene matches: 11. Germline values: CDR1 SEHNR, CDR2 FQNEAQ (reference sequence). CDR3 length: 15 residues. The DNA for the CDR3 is TGTGCCAGCAGCGCCCCCGGGACTAGCTTTTCCGAGCAGTACTTC. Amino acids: CASSAPGTSFSEQYF.